The 5 T cell receptor beta chains given below trace back to one sample, sequenced in a study of tissue T cells after allogeneic stem cell transplantation. The protocol was immunoSEQ multiplex PCR, while the TCRdb copy is restricted to in-frame clones and leaves out a portion. Of 20,000 to 25,000 clones in the sample, 72% are singletons; the top ten hold 0.6% to 0.85%. The material sequenced was spleen. Source of these receptors: a female BALB/c mouse in good health. Mouse MHC haplotype: H2-d.

With respect to this clone: Any gene name here is a mouse gene name. The sequence runs out 1 residue before the end of the CDR3; the remainder is reconstructed from the germline J gene. Different DNA sequences within this sample yield the same CDR3. V and J are TRBV19 and TRBJ2-1, with D maybe TRBD1 (6 bases). The CDR3 runs 13 residues. Trimming cost V 4 bases and J 7 bases, with 12 bases left between them. Germline V gene lookup returns CDR1 FNHDT and CDR2 SITEND (reference sequence). The part of the CDR3 DNA that was read is TGTGCCAGCAGTCCCAGGGGAAGGGCTGAGCAGTTC. This encodes CASSPRGRAEQF. The full CDR3 protein is CASSPRGRAEQFF.

Turning to this clone: Germline and genes here are mouse. The read terminates 1 residue ahead of where the CDR3 ends, so the germline J gene completes it. J is TRBJ1-4 and V is TRBV20, with 7 positions matching TRBD1. This CDR3 region has 15 residues. In germline, CDR1 is GFQATS, CDR2 STVNSAI. V shed 0 bases and J 4 bases; nucleotides not matched to a gene: 5. Partial CDR3 DNA: TGTGGTGCTAGGGAACAGGGGACGGGCAACGAAAGATTATTT. This codes for CGAREQGTGNERLF. The complete CDR3 protein is CGAREQGTGNERLFF.

A remark on this clone: The genes are named according to mouse. The read terminates 1 residue ahead of where the CDR3 ends, so the germline J gene completes it. The chain uses TRBV5 and TRBJ1-5; D is undetermined. V was cut by 0 bases and J by 0 bases, with 6 bases left in between. Looked up from germline, CDR1 is LGHNA and CDR2 is YNLKQL (reference sequence). The CDR3 covers 15 residues. The CDR3 loop reads CASSQETDNNQAPLF. Incomplete CDR3 DNA: TGTGCCAGCAGCCAAGAAACAGATAACAACCAGGCTCCGCTT.

With respect to this clone: The gene names given are mouse names. The observed sequence ends 1 residue before the CDR3 terminus, with the missing tail filled in from the germline J gene. The chain employs TRBV13-2 and TRBJ2-5, with D maybe TRBD1 (5 bases). Trimming pared 2 bases from V and 2 bases from J, leaving 6 bases between. Germline V gives CDR1 NNHNN, CDR2 SYGAGS (reference sequence). The CDR3 runs 13 residues. CDR3 protein: CASGEGVQDTQYF. The CDR3 DNA, read in part, is TGTGCCAGCGGTGAAGGGGTCCAAGACACCCAGTAC.

As for this clone: The genes and germline here are from mouse. The CDR3 end is not reached by the read, which stops 1 residue before it; the germline J gene fills it in. The V gene is TRBV2, the J gene TRBJ2-3; possibly TRBD1 for D (6 bases). CDR1 LGHNA and CDR2 YSYQKL come from the germline V gene. Trimming took 0 bases from V and 6 from J, leaving 10 bases between them. The CDR3 has 14 amino acids. The CDR3 sequence: CASSQDRGRETLYF. The DNA read from the CDR3 is TGTGCCAGCAGCCAAGATAGGGGGAGGGAAACGCTGTAT.